Listed here are 12 T cell receptor beta chains from one sample, sequenced in a study of OX40 agonist ivuxolimab in advanced cancers. Sequencing used immunoSEQ multiplex PCR; TCRdb keeps in-frame clones, though not all of them. The data contain about 79,000 clones, around 86% of them seen just once; the ten biggest clones take up over 0.75%. The material sequenced was CD4+ or CD8+ T cells sorted from blood, taken in a trial of the OX40 agonist ivuxolimab. The source is an adult with an advanced solid tumor such as melanoma, head and neck, liver or kidney cancer.

The chain is built from TRBV7-7 and TRBJ2-1, with D maybe TRBD2 (6 bases). This CDR3 is 15 amino acids long. Germline loops: CDR1 SSHAT, CDR2 FNYEAQ (reference sequence). V was pared by 5 bases and J by 7 bases, with 18 bases between. In nucleotides, the CDR3 is TGTGCCAGCAGCCTTGGCGGGACTGGAGAAAATGAGCAGTTCTTC. It is translated as CASSLGGTGENEQFF.

For the CDR3, the DNA is TGCGCCAGCAGCCAAGATGGGCGGACAGGGCGGGATGAAAAACTGTTTTTT. It translates to CASSQDGRTGRDEKLFF. This chain links TRBV4-1 with TRBJ1-4; 8 positions match TRBD1. The CDR3 covers 17 residues. Trimming took 0 bases from V and 6 from J; bases not matched to a gene: 9. Germline values: CDR1 MGHRA, CDR2 YSYEKL.

The rearrangement links TRBV2 to TRBJ2-3; D is unresolved. The V gene lost 2 bases and the J gene lost 5 bases, with 11 bases spanning the gap. Germline CDR1 SNHLY, CDR2 FYNNEI. This CDR3 is built from 14 residues. The CDR3 DNA sequence: TGTGCCAGCAGTGAAAGGACCCGCGTAGATACGCAGTATTTT. Protein sequence: CASSERTRVDTQYF.

The rearrangement uses TRBV5-1 and TRBJ2-5; possibly TRBD1 for D (5 bases). With 2 bases removed from V and 5 bases from J, the gap between germline ends came to 19 bases. CDR3 length: 16 amino acids. Germline loops: CDR1 SGHRS, CDR2 YFSETQ. The CDR3 protein is CASSFGQGGSVETQYF. CDR3 DNA: TGCGCCAGCAGCTTTGGCCAGGGTGGTTCTGTGGAGACCCAGTACTTC.

This sequence joins TRBV6-4 and TRBJ2-2, with D perhaps matching TRBD1 or TRBD2 (5 bases each). Deletions cut 0 bases from V and 3 bases from J, with 11 bases between. The CDR3 extends over 16 amino acids. CDR1 and CDR2 (germline): MRHNA, SNTAGT. The CDR3 DNA reads as TGTGCCAGCAGTGACTCCTCGGGGCCCTACACCGGGGAGCTGTTTTTT. This sequence encodes CASSDSSGPYTGELFF.

This clone was observed a handful of times. The CDR3 protein is CSVVPAHEQFF. The DNA for the CDR3 is TGCAGCGTCGTACCGGCCCATGAGCAGTTCTTC. This sequence joins TRBV29-1 and TRBJ2-1; D is undetermined. Germline CDR1 and CDR2: SQVTM and ANQGSEA. V lost 6 bases to trimming and J lost 8 bases, with 11 bases between them. This CDR3 spans 11 amino acids.

This chain uses TRBV18 with TRBJ2-4, with 10 bases that match TRBD2. CDR1 and CDR2 from the germline V gene are KGHSH and LQKENI. The CDR3 is made up of 16 amino acids. Trimming at V came to 3 bases and at J to 9 bases, leaving 11 bases not matched to a gene. This CDR3 reads CASSPVQRGGSGIQYF. The CDR3 DNA sequence: TGTGCCAGCTCACCGGTGCAGCGGGGGGGCTCAGGCATTCAGTACTTC. Full variable domain (missing parts from reference TRBV18 and TRBJ2-4): NAGVMQNPRHLVRRRGQEARLRCSPMKGHSHVYWYRQLPEEGLKFMVYLQKENIIDESGMPKERFSAEFPKEGPSILRIQQVVRGDSAAYFCASSPVQRGGSGIQYFGAGTRLSVL.

The chain employs TRBV18 and TRBJ2-6, with D tentatively TRBD1 or TRBD2 (7 bases each). CDR3 size: 16 residues. V was shortened by 4 bases and J by 1 base, with 11 bases between the two germline ends. Per the germline V gene, CDR1 is KGHSH and CDR2 is LQKENI. CDR3 protein: CASSRQGGSGANVLTF. Written as DNA, the CDR3 is TGTGCCAGCTCACGACAGGGAGGGTCTGGGGCCAACGTCCTGACTTTC.

In its sample, this clone was seen a few times. The rearrangement uses TRBV27 and TRBJ1-2; D is uncertain. Trimming pared 3 bases from V and 4 bases from J, leaving 9 bases between. CDR1 and CDR2 from the germline V gene are MNHEY and SMNVEV (reference sequence). The CDR3 sequence is 13 residues long. The DNA of the CDR3 is TGTGCCAGCAGTTTTGGAGGTAGCTATGGCTACACCTTC. This translates into CASSFGGSYGYTF.

The genes are TRBV6-6 and TRBJ2-2; 14 bases line up with TRBD2. Germline V gene sequence: CDR1 MNHNY, CDR2 SVGAGI (reference sequence). The CDR3 extends over 16 amino acids. V trimming: 4 bases; J trimming: 3 bases; junction bases outside the gene matches: 1. The CDR3 reads CASSLTSGRDTGELFF. CDR3 in DNA: TGTGCCAGCAGTTTGACTAGCGGGAGGGACACCGGGGAGCTGTTTTTT.

The gene calls are TRBV18 and TRBJ1-1; 9 positions match TRBD1. After removal of 2 bases from V and 7 bases from J, the junction contained 8 bases not matched to a gene. Germline V gene data show CDR1 as KGHSH and CDR2 as LQKENI. The CDR3 runs to 15 residues. The CDR3 sequence: CASSPGSRTGVEAFF. The CDR3 coding sequence is TGTGCCAGCTCACCAGGCTCGCGGACAGGGGTTGAAGCTTTCTTT.

The table lists this clone with a few counts. V and J are TRBV5-6 and TRBJ1-1, with D maybe TRBD1 (6 bases). CDR1 SGHDT and CDR2 YYEEEE come from the germline V gene. V lost 4 bases and J lost 3, with 7 bases in between. The CDR3 sequence is 12 residues long. CDR3 loop: CASSPGDTEAFF. The CDR3 DNA is TGTGCCAGCAGCCCAGGGGACACTGAAGCTTTCTTT.